Sequencing of this TCR beta chain was carried out in a study of beta chain features in type 1 diabetes. On the study more broadly: Examination covered 107,917,701 sorted cells spanning all samples. Study-wide findings and caveats: In type 1 diabetes patients, VDJ junctions had fewer insertions; deletions at these junctions were more frequent.

This clone came up many times. Its antigen is not known. This CDR3 has 15 residues. V shed 0 bases and J shed 0 bases, with 8 bases lying between them. Expressed TCRB transcripts were sequenced because the entire RNA isolate underwent reverse transcription. About 3.57 million reads were obtained on average from naive, central memory and regulatory T cell samples. Method: immunoSEQ multiplex PCR; TCRdb's copy keeps in-frame clones and lacks some. The table has about 330,000 clones, 11% seen once. The clonotype was recovered from a woman aged 25 to 45 in good health. The chain uses TRBV23-1 and TRBJ1-1; D call uncertain. TRBV23-1 is an ORF, with its function uncertain. Sequencing used naive CD4+ T cells from blood. The CDR3 coding sequence is TGCGCCAGCAGTCAATCGAGTTTAATGAACACTGAAGCTTTCTTT. It yields the protein CASSQSSLMNTEAFF.